Presented here are 10 T cell receptor beta chains from one specimen sequenced in a study of T cells in Graves' hyperthyroidism and ophthalmopathy (dated by TCRdb to about 2019). Receptor amplification or capture employed multiplex PCR. These reads were obtained on an Illumina HiSeq 2000. Amplification of TCR beta CDR3 regions was carried out from RNA transcripts. The first round of RT-PCR for the TCR CDR3 was performed with the HTBI primer set and the Qiagen OneStep RT-PCR kit. TCRdb trimmed the raw reads at Q25, called clones with MiXCR and kept productive beta chains. Rows matching on CDR3 protein sequence are summarized as one entry with the most common DNA and genes. Here the sample has about 640,000 distinct CDR3 sequences; roughly 15% occur a single time. 9.5% to 15% of the sample rests with the top ten. What was sequenced was blood. These receptors were taken from a woman between 50 and 59 years old with Graves' ophthalmopathy.

The sample holds one count of this clonotype. Being one base from a much bigger clone, this may be a read error. The J gene is TRBJ1-1, the V gene TRBV10-3; the D gene is possibly TRBD1 (5 bases). CDR1 is ENHRY and CDR2 is SYGVKD in the germline V gene. The CDR3 contains 12 residues. V gave up 6 bases and J gave up 6 bases, with 11 bases separating them. CDR3 DNA: TGTGCCATCAGCAGGGATGGCGCTGAAGCTTTCTTT. Its protein is CAISRDGAEAFF.

J is TRBJ2-7 and V is TRBV12-3 or TRBV12-4; 7 positions match TRBD1. V lost 4 bases to trimming and J lost 7 bases; unmatched junction nucleotides: 13. The CDR3 is 15 amino acids. The CDR3 sequence is CASSSRQGLLGEQYF. CDR3 DNA: TGTGCCAGCAGTTCTAGACAGGGCCTACTGGGGGAGCAGTACTTC.

This clonotype has a count of ten or more. J is TRBJ2-3 and V is TRBV7-2; possibly TRBD2 for D (6 bases). Germline V CDR1 and CDR2: SGHTA, FQGNSA. Trimming stripped 5 bases from V and 2 bases from J, with 17 bases between. This CDR3 contains 16 residues. CDR3 nucleotides: TGTGCCAGCAGCCCCTGGGACTCCGAATTCACAGATACGCAGTATTTT. Amino acids: CASSPWDSEFTDTQYF.

This clonotype was detected many times. J is TRBJ2-1 and V is TRBV4-2; 8 bases map to TRBD1. Germline CDR1 is LGHNA and CDR2 is YNFKEQ. The CDR3 covers 14 residues. V was clipped by 1 base and J by 7 bases; unmatched bases: 3. CDR3 DNA sequence: TGTGCCAGCAGCCAAGGAACAGGGGGGAATGAGCAGTTCTTC. Its protein product is CASSQGTGGNEQFF.

V usage is TRBV27 and J usage is TRBJ1-2; 8 bases are shared with TRBD1. V lost 2 bases, J lost 5 bases, and 4 bases stayed unmatched. This CDR3 has 14 residues. Germline lookup yields CDR1 MNHEY and CDR2 SMNVEV (reference sequence). The chain's CDR3 is CASSLQGARYGYTF. The CDR3 coding sequence is TGTGCCAGCAGTTTACAGGGGGCTCGATATGGCTACACCTTC.

This clonotype was seen repeatedly, ten times or more. The chain joins TRBV6-5 to TRBJ2-5, with TRBD2 identical over 10 bases. Trimming cost V 0 bases and J 5 bases; bases outside gene matches: 3. CDR3 length: 15 residues. Germline-derived CDR1 and CDR2 are MNHEY and SVGAGI. DNA of the CDR3: TGTGCCAGCAGTTACTCGGCTAGCGGGAGTGAGACCCAGTACTTC. Encoded protein: CASSYSASGSETQYF.

Ten or more counts support this clonotype. V and J are TRBV7-9 and TRBJ2-1; D may be TRBD2 (6 bases). This CDR3 region has 15 residues. The V and J ends lost 3 bases and 6 bases respectively, with 15 bases between them. The V gene's germline CDR1 is SEHNR and CDR2 FQNEAQ (reference sequence). The CDR3 nucleotides read TGTGCCAGCAGCTTTGGGAGGTCTGGTGGCAATGAGCAGTTCTTC. Amino acid sequence: CASSFGRSGGNEQFF.

This clonotype showed up many times. The V call is TRBV20-1, the J call TRBJ2-5; D gene unclear. Trimming removed 0 bases at V and 7 bases at J, with 12 bases between. This CDR3 spans 13 amino acids. CDR1 is DFQATT, CDR2 SNEGSKA, per germline (reference sequence). DNA of the CDR3: TGCAGTGCTAGAGATAACGAGTCGAGGACCCAGTACTTC. This codes for CSARDNESRTQYF.

In regard to this clonotype: It may be a read error: a sequence one base away is much more abundant. This chain's CDR3 is CASSRGQGAFGYTF. In nucleotides, the CDR3 is TGTGCCAGCAGCCGCGGACAGGGGGCTTTTGGCTACACCTTC. The chain links TRBV7-2 to TRBJ1-2; 11 bases match TRBD1. The ends lost 5 bases at V and 7 bases at J; junction bases unmatched: 6. The CDR3 consists of 14 residues. The germline V gene encodes CDR1 SGHTA and CDR2 FQGNSA.

This clonotype was detected only a few times. This rearrangement joins TRBV7-8 to TRBJ2-7; 9 nucleotides agree with TRBD1. This CDR3 has 15 residues. With V trimmed by 3 bases and J by 5 bases, 8 bases remained unmatched. Germline CDR1 reads SGHVS; CDR2 reads FQNEAQ. The CDR3 DNA sequence: TGTGCCAGCAGCTTGGCCGGGACAGGGAGGAACGAGCAGTACTTC. This codes for CASSLAGTGRNEQYF.